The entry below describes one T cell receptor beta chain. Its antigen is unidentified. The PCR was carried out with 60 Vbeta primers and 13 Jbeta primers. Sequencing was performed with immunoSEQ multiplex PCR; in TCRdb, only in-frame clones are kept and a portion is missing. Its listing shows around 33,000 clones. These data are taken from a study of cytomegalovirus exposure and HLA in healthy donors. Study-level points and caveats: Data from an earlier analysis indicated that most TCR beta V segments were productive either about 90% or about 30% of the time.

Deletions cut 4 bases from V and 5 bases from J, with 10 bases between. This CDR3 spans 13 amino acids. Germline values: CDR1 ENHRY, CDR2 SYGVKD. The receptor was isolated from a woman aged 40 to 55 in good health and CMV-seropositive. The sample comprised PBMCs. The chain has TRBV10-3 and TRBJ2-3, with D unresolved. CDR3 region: CAISAGTVDTQYF. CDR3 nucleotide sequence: TGTGCCATCAGTGCCGGCACAGTAGATACGCAGTATTTT.